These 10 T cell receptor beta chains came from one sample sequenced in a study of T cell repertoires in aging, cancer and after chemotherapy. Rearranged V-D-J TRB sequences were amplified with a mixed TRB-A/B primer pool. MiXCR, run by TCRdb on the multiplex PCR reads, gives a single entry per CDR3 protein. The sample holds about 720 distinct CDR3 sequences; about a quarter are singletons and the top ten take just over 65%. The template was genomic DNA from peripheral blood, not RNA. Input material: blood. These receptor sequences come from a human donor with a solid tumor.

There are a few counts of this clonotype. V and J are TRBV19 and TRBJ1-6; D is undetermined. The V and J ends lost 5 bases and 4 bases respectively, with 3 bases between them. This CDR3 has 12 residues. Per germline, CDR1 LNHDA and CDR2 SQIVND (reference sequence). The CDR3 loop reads CASSAYNSPLHF. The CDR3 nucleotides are TGTGCCAGTAGTGCATATAATTCACCCCTCCACTTT.

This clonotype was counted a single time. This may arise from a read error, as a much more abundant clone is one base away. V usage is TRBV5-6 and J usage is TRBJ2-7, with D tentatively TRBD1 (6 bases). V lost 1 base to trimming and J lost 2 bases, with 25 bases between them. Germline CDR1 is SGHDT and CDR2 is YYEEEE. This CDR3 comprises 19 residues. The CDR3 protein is CASSLSPAGEIEDPYEQYF. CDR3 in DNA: TGTGCCAGCAGCTTGAGTCCGGCAGGGGAAATAGAGGACCCCTACGAGCAGTACTTC.

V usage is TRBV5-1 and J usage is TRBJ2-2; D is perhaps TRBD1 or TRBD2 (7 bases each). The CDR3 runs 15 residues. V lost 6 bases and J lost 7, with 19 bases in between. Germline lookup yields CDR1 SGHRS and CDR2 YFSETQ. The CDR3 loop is CASTSSQGGIGELFF. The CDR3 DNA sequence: TGCGCCAGCACCTCTTCCCAGGGGGGGATCGGGGAGCTGTTTTTT. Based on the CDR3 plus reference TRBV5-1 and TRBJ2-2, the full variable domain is KAGVTQTPRYLIKTRGQQVTLSCSPISGHRSVSWYQQTPGQGLQFLFEYFSETQRNKGNFPGRFSGRQFSNSRSEMNVSTLELGDSALYLCASTSSQGGIGELFFGEGSRLTVL.

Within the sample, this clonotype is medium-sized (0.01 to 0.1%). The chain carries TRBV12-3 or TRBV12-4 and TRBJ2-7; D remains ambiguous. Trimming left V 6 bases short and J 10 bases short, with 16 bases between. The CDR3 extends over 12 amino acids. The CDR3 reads CASSGNGVAQYF. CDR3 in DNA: TGTGCCAGCAGCGGAAACGGCGTCGCTCAGTACTTC.

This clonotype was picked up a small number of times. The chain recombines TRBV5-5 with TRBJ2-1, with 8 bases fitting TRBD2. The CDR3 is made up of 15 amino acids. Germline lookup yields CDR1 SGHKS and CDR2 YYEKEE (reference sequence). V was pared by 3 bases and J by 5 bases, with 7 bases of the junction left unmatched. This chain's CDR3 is CASSSTSGLHNEQFF. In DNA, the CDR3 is TGTGCCAGCAGCTCTACTAGCGGACTACACAATGAGCAGTTCTTC.

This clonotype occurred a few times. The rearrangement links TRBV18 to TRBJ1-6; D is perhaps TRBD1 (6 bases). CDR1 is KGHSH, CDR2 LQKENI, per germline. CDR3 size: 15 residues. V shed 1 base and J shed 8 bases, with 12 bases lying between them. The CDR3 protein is CASSPLGAGDSPLHF. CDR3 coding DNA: TGTGCCAGCTCACCACTAGGCGCAGGGGATTCACCCCTCCACTTT.

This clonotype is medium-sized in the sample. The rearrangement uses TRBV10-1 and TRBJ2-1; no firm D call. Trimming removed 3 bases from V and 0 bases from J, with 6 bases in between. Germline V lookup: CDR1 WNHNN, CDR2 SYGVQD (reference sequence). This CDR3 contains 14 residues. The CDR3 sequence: CASSDYSSYNEQFF. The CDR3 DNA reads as TGCGCCAGCAGTGATTATAGCTCCTACAATGAGCAGTTCTTC.

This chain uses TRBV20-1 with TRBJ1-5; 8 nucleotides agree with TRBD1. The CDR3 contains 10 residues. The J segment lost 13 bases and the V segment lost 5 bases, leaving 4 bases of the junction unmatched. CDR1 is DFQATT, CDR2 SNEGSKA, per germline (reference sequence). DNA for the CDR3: TGCAGTGCTGTCCGACAGGGGCAGCATTTT. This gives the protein CSAVRQGQHF.

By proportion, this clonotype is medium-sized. The CDR3 region has the DNA TGCAGTGCTAGATCGGACAGGGGAGGTTACGAGCAGTACTTC. The encoded protein is CSARSDRGGYEQYF. The chain joins TRBV20-1 to TRBJ2-7; TRBD1 matches 9 bases. V was clipped by 2 bases and J by 4 bases; unmatched bases: 6. The CDR3 has 14 residues. Looked up from germline, CDR1 is DFQATT and CDR2 is SNEGSKA (reference sequence).

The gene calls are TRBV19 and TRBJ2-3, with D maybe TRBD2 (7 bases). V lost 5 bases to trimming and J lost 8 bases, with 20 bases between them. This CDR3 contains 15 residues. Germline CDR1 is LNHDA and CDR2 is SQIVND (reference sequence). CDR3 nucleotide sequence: TGTGCCAGTAGTCGGTCGGGGGCGGGAGAGGGTACGCAGTATTTT. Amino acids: CASSRSGAGEGTQYF.